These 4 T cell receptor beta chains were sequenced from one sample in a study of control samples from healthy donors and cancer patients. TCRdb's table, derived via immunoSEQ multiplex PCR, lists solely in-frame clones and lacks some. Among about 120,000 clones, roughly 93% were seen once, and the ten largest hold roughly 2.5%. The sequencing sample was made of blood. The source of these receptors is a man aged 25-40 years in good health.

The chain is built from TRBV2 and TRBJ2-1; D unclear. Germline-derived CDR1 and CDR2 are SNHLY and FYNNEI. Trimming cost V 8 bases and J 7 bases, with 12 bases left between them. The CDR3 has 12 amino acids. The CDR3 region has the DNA TGTGCCAGCTCCAGGTCCAAGAATGAGCAGTTCTTC. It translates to CASSRSKNEQFF.

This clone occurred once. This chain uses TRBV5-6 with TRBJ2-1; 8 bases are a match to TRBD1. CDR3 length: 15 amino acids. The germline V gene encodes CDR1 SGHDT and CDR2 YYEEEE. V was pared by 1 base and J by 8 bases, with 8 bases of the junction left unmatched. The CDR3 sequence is CASSLWDRLIDEQFF. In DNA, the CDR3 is TGTGCCAGCAGCTTGTGGGACAGGCTAATAGATGAGCAGTTCTTC. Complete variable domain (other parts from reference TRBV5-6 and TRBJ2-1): DAGVTQSPTHLIKTRGQQVTLRCSPKSGHDTVSWYQQALGQGPQFIFQYYEEEERQRGNFPDRFSGHQFPNYSSELNVNALLLGDSALYLCASSLWDRLIDEQFFGPGTRLTVL.

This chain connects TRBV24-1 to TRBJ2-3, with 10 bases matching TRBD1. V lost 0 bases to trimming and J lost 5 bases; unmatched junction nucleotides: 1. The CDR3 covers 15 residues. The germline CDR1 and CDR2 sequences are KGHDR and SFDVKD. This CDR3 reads CATSDLGTGVDTQYF. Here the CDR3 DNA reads TGTGCCACCAGTGATTTGGGGACAGGGGTAGATACGCAGTATTTT.

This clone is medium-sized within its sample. The CDR3: CASSVAARGSGANVLTF. CDR3 bases: TGTGCCAGCAGCGTAGCAGCCAGGGGCTCTGGGGCCAACGTCCTGACTTTC. The chain combines TRBV9 with TRBJ2-6; D perhaps matches TRBD1 (6 bases). Germline CDR1 reads SGDLS; CDR2 reads YYNGEE. The CDR3 consists of 17 residues. Trimming cost V 0 bases and J 0 bases, with 10 bases left between them.